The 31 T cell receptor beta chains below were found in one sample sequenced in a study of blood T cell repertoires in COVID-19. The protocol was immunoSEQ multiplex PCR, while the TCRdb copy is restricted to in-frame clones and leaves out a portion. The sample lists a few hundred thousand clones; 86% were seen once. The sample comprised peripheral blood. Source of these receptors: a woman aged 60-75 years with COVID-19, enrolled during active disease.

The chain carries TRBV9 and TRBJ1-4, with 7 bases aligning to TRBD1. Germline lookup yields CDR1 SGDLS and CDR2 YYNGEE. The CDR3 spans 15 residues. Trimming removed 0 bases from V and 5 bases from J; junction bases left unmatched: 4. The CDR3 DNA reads TGTGCCAGCAGCGTAGGGGACAGTACCAATGAAAAACTGTTTTTT. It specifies CASSVGDSTNEKLFF.

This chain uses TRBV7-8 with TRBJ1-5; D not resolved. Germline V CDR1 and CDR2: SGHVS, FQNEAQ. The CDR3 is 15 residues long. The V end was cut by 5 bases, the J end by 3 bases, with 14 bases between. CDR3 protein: CASSQTVQDNQPQHF. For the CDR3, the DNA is TGTGCCAGCAGCCAGACGGTCCAGGACAATCAGCCCCAGCATTTT. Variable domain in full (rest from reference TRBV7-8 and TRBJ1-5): GAGVSQSPRYKVAKRGQDVALRCDPISGHVSLFWYQQALGQGPEFLTYFQNEAQLDKSGLPSDRFFAERPEGSVSTLKIQRTQQEDSAVYLCASSQTVQDNQPQHFGDGTRLSIL.

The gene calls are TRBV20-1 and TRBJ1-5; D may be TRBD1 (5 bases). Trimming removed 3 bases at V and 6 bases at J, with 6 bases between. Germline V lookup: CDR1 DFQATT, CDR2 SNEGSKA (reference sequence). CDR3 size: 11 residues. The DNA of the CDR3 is TGCAGTGCTAGTCAGGGTCAGCCCCAGCATTTT. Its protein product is CSASQGQPQHF.

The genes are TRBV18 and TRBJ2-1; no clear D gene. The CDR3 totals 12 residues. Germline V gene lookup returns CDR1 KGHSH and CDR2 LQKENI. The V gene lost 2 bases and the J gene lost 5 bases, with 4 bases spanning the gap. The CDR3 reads CASSPGDNEQFF. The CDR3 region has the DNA TGTGCCAGCTCACCAGGAGACAATGAGCAGTTCTTC.

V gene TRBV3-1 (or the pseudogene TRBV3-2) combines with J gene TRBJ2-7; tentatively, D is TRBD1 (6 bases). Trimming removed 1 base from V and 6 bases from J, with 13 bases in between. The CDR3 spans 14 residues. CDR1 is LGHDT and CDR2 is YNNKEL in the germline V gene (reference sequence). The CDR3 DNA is TGTGCCAGCAGCCAAGGGGGGCGAGTAGCCGAGCAGTACTTC. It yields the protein CASSQGGRVAEQYF.

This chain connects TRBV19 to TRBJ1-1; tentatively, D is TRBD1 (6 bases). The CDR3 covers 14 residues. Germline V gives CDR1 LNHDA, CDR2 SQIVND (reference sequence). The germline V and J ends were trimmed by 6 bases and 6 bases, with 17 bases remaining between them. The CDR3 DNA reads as TGTGCCAGTAGGCTGGGACAACTCATGCCTGAAGCTTTCTTT. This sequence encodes CASRLGQLMPEAFF.

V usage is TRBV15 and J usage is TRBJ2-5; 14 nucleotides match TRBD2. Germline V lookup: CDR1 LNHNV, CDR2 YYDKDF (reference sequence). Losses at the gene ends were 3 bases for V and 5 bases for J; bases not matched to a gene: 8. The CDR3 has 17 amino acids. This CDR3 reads CATSSPTTSGGEETQYF. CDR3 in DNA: TGTGCCACCAGCAGTCCAACGACTAGCGGGGGGGAGGAGACCCAGTACTTC.

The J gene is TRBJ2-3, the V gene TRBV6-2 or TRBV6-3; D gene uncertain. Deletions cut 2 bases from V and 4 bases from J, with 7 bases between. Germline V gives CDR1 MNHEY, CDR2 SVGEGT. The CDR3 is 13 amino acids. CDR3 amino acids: CASSYRSPDTQYF. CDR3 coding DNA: TGTGCCAGCAGTTACCGTAGCCCAGATACGCAGTATTTT.

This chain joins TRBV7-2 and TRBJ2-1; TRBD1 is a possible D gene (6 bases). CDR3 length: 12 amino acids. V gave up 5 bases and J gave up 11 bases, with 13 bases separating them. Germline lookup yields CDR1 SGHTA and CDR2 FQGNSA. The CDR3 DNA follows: TGTGCCAGCAGCGCCTTAGGGACAAAGCAGTTCTTC. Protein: CASSALGTKQFF.

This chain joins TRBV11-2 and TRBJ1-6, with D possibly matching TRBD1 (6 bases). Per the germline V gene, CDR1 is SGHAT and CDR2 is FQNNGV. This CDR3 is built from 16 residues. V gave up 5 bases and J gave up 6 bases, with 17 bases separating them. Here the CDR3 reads CASSPRTALINSPLHF. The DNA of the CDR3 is TGTGCCAGCAGCCCTCGGACAGCACTTATTAATTCACCCCTCCACTTT.

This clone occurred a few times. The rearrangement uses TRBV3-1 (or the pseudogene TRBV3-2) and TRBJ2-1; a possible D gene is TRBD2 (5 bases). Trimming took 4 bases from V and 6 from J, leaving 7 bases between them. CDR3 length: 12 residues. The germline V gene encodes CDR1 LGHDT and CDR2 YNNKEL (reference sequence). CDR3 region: CASSRSGNEQFF. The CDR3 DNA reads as TGTGCCAGCAGCCGGAGCGGCAATGAGCAGTTCTTC.

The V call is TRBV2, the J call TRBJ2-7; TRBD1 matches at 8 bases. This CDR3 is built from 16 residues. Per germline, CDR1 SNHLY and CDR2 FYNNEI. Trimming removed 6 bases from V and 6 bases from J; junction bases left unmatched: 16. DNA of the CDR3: TGTGCCAGCAGCCAAACCGGAGGACAGGGTTCTCTCGAGCAGTACTTC. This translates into CASSQTGGQGSLEQYF.

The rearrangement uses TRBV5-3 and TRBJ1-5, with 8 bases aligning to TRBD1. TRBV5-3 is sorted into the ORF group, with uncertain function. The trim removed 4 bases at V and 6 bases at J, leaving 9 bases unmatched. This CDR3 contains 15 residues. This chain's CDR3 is CARSLPGTGGQPQHF. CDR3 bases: TGTGCCAGAAGCCTCCCCGGGACAGGAGGTCAGCCCCAGCATTTT.

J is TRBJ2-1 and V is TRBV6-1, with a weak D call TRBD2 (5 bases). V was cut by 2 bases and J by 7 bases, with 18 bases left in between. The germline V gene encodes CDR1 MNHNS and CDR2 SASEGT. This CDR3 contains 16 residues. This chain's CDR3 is CASSEMVAAGRNEQFF. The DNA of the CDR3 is TGTGCCAGCAGTGAAATGGTGGCGGCGGGCAGGAATGAGCAGTTCTTC.

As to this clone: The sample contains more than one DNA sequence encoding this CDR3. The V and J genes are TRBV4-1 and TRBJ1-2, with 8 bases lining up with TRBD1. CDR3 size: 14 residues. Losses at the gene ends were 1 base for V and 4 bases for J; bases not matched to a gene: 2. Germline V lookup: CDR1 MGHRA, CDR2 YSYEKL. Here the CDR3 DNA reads TGCGCCAGCAGCCAAGTGGGACAGGCCTATGGCTACACCTTC. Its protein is CASSQVGQAYGYTF.

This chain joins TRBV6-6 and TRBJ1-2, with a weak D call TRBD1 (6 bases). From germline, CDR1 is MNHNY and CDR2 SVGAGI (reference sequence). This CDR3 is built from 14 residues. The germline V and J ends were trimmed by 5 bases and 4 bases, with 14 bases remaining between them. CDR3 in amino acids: CASSRSRGGYGYTF. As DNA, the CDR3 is TGTGCCAGCAGTCGATCAAGGGGGGGCTATGGCTACACCTTC.

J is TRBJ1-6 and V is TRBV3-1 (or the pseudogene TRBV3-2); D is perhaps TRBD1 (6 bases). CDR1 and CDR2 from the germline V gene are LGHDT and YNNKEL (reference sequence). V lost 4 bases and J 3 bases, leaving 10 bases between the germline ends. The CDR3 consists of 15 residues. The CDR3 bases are TGTGCCAGCAGCCCGCCAGGGGACTATAATTCACCCCTCCACTTT. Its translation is CASSPPGDYNSPLHF.

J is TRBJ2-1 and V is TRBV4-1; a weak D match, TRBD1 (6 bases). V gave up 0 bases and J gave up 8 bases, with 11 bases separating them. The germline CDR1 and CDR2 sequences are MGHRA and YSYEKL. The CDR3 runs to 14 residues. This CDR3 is CASSQDLAGDEQFF. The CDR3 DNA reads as TGCGCCAGCAGCCAAGATCTGGCAGGGGATGAGCAGTTCTTC.

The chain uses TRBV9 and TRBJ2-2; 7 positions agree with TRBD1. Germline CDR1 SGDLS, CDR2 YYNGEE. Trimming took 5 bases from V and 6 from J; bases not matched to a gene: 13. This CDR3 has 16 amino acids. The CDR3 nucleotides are TGTGCCAGCAGAGCCACAAAGACAGGGTTGCCCGGGGAGCTGTTTTTT. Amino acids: CASRATKTGLPGELFF.

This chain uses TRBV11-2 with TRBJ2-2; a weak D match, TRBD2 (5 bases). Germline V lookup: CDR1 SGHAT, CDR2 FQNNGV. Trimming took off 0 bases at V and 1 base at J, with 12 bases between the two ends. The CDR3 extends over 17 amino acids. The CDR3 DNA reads TGTGCCAGCAGCTTAGATCTAGCAGGAAGGAACACCGGGGAGCTGTTTTTT. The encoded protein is CASSLDLAGRNTGELFF.

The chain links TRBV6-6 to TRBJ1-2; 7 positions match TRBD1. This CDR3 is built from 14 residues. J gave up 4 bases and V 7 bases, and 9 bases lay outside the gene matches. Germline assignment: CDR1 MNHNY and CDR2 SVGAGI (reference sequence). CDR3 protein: CASTFTGTVYGYTF. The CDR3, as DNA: TGTGCCAGCACCTTTACTGGGACAGTCTATGGCTACACCTTC.

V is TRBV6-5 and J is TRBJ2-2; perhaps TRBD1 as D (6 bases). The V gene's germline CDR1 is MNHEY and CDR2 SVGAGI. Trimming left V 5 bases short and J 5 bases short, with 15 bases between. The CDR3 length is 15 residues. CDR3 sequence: CASSRQGFVTGELFF. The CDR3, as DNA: TGTGCCAGCAGTCGGCAGGGGTTCGTTACCGGGGAGCTGTTTTTT.

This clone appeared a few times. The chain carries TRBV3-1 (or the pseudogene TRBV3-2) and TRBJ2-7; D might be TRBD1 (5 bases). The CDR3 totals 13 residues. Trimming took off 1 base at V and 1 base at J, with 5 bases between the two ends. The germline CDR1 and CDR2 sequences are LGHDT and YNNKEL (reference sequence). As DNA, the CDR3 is TGTGCCAGCAGCCAAGGACAGTCCTACGAGCAGTACTTC. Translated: CASSQGQSYEQYF.

The DNA for the CDR3 is TGTGCCACCACCGGAGGGCCTAACTATGGCTACACCTTC. This codes for CATTGGPNYGYTF. This chain uses TRBV12-3 or TRBV12-4 with TRBJ1-2, with unresolved D. Deletions cut 10 bases from V and 0 bases from J, with 12 bases between. The CDR3 length is 13 residues.

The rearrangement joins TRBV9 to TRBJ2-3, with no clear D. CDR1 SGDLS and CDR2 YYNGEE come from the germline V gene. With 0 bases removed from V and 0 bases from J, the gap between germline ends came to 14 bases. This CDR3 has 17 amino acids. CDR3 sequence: CASSVANGRSSTDTQYF. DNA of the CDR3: TGTGCCAGCAGCGTAGCCAATGGAAGGAGTAGCACAGATACGCAGTATTTT. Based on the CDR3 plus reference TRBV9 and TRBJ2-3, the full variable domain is DSGVTQTPKHLITATGQRVTLRCSPRSGDLSVYWYQQSLDQGLQFLIQYYNGEERAKGNILERFSAQQFPDLHSELNLSSLELGDSALYFCASSVANGRSSTDTQYFGPGTRLTVL.

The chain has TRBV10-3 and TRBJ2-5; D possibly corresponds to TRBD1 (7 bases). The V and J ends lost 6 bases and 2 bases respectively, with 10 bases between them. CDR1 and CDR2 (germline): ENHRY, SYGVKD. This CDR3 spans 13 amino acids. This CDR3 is CAIRGGQQETQYF. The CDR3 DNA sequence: TGTGCCATCAGGGGGGGACAGCAAGAGACCCAGTACTTC.

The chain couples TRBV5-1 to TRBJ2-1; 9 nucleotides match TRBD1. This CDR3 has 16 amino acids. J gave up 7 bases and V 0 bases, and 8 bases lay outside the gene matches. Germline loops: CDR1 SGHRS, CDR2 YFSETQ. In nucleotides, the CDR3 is TGCGCCAGCAGCTTGGCCTTAGGGACAGGGTGGAATGAGCAGTTCTTC. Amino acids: CASSLALGTGWNEQFF.

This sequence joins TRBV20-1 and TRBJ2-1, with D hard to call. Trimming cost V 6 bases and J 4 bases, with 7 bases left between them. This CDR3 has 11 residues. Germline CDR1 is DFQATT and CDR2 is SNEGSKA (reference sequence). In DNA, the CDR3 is TGCAGTGCCCCGACTTACAATGAGCAGTTCTTC. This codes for CSAPTYNEQFF.

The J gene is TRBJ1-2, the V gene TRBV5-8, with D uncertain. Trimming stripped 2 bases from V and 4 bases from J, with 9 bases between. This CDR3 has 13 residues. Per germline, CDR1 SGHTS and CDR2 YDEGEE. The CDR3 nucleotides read TGTGCCAGCAGCTTTGGGCCCCCCTATGGCTACACCTTC. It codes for CASSFGPPYGYTF.

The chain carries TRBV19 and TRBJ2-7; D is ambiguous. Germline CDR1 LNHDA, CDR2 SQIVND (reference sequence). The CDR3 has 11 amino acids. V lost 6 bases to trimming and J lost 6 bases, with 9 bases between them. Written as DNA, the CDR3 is TGTGCCAGTAGCCAAGCCTCCGAGCAGTACTTC. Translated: CASSQASEQYF.

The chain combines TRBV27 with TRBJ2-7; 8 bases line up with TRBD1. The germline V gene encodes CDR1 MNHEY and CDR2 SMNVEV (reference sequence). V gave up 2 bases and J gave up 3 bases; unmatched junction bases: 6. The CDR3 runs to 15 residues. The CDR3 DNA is TGTGCCAGCAGTTTAACCCTACAGGGGGGCTACGAGCAGTACTTC. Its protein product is CASSLTLQGGYEQYF.